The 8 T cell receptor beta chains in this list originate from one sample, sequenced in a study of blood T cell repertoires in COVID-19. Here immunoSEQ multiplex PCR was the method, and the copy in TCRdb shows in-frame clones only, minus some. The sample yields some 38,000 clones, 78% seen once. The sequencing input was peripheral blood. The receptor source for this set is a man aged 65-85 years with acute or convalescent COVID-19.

CDR3 coding DNA: TGTGCCAGCAGTCGGACAAGCTCTAGCAATCAGCCCCAGCATTTT. It translates to CASSRTSSSNQPQHF. The chain couples TRBV27 to TRBJ1-5, with D possibly matching TRBD1 (5 bases). The CDR3 extends over 15 amino acids. Germline V gives CDR1 MNHEY, CDR2 SMNVEV (reference sequence). The V and J ends lost 5 bases and 0 bases respectively, with 11 bases between them.

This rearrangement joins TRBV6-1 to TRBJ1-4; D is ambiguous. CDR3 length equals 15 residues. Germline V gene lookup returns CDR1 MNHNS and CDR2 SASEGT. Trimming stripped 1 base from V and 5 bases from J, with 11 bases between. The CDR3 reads CASSEGLGPNEKLFF. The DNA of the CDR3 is TGTGCCAGCAGTGAAGGACTAGGGCCAAATGAAAAACTGTTTTTT.

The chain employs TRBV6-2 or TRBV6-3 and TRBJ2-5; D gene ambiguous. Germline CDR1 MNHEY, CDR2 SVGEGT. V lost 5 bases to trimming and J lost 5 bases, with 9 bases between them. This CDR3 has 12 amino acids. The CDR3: CASSPAAETQYF. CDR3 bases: TGTGCCAGCAGTCCCGCCGCGGAGACCCAGTACTTC.

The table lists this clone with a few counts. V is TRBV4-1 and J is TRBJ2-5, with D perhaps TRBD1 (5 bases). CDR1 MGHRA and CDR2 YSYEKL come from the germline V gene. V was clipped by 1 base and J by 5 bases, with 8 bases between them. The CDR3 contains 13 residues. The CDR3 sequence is CASSQARAETQYF. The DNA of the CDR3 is TGCGCCAGCAGCCAAGCCAGGGCGGAGACCCAGTACTTC.

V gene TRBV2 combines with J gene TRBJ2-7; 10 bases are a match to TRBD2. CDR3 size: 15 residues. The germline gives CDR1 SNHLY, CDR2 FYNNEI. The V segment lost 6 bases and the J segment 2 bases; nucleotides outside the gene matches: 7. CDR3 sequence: CASRGRLAGAYEQYF. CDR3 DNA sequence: TGTGCCAGCAGGGGGCGGCTAGCGGGGGCCTACGAGCAGTACTTC.

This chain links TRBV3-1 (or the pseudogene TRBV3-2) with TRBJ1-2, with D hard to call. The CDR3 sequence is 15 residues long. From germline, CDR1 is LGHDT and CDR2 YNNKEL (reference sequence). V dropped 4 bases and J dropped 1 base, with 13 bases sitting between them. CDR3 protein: CASSPAMPFNYGYTF. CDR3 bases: TGTGCCAGCAGCCCCGCGATGCCGTTTAACTATGGCTACACCTTC.

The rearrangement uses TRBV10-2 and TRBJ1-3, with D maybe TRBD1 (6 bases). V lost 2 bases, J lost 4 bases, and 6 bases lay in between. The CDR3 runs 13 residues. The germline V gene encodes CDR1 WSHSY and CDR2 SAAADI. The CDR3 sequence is CASSETGGNTIYF. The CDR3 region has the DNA TGCGCCAGCAGTGAGACAGGGGGAAACACCATATATTTT.

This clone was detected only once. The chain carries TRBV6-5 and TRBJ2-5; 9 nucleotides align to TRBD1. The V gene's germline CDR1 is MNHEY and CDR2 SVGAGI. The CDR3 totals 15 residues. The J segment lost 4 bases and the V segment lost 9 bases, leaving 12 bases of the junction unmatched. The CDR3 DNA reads TGTGCCAGTCGAACTCCGACAGGGGGTGCAGAGACCCAGTACTTC. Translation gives CASRTPTGGAETQYF.